This T cell receptor beta chain stems from a study of cytomegalovirus exposure and HLA in healthy donors. The wider study: Roughly 77 million unique TCRs from HLA-typed donors made up an early data release. General observations from the study: 164 TCR beta chains were listed as cytomegalovirus-associated.

This clone has more than one count but fewer than ten. No antigen is known for it. Primers for the PCR totalled 60 Vbeta and 13 Jbeta. Measured with immunoSEQ multiplex PCR; TCRdb has only the in-frame clones, and not every one. The sample has some 200,000 clones, 9.5% seen once. The sequence came from a woman aged 25 to 39 in good health and CMV-seropositive. Sequenced material: PBMCs.

The CDR3 here is CASSIDPGVITYEQYF. In DNA, the CDR3 is TGCGCCAGCAGCATCGACCCGGGAGTGATAACCTACGAGCAGTACTTC. The chain has TRBV5-1 and TRBJ2-7; D perhaps matches TRBD2 (6 bases). Trimming pared 4 bases from V and 2 bases from J, leaving 19 bases between. The CDR3 length is 16 residues. CDR1 is SGHRS, CDR2 YFSETQ, per germline. Together with reference TRBV5-1 and TRBJ2-7, the CDR3 gives the full variable domain: KAGVTQTPRYLIKTRGQQVTLSCSPISGHRSVSWYQQTPGQGLQFLFEYFSETQRNKGNFPGRFSGRQFSNSRSEMNVSTLELGDSALYLCASSIDPGVITYEQYFGPGTRLTVT.